This TCR beta chain was recorded in a study of T cells in Graves' hyperthyroidism and ophthalmopathy. No progression to ophthalmopathy during 18 months of follow-up defined stable disease. Germline CDR1 and CDR2: DFQATT and SNEGSKA (reference sequence). With 0 bases removed from V and 7 bases from J, the gap between germline ends came to 6 bases. The CDR3 spans 11 residues. Amplification yielded TCR beta CDR3 regions, with RNA transcripts as the source. HTBI primers were used for first-round RT-PCR of the TCR CDR3. TCRdb processed the multiplex PCR reads anew with MiXCR; each CDR3 protein has one entry. The sample consists of 600,000 to 650,000 distinct CDR3 sequences, 15% to 20% of them appearing once.

This receptor was obtained from a woman younger than 45 with Graves' hyperthyroidism. The V gene is TRBV20-1, the J gene TRBJ2-5; the D gene is possibly TRBD2 (5 bases). The sequenced material came from blood. This CDR3 reads CSARDLATQYF. CDR3 nucleotide sequence: TGCAGTGCTAGAGATCTAGCGACCCAGTACTTC.